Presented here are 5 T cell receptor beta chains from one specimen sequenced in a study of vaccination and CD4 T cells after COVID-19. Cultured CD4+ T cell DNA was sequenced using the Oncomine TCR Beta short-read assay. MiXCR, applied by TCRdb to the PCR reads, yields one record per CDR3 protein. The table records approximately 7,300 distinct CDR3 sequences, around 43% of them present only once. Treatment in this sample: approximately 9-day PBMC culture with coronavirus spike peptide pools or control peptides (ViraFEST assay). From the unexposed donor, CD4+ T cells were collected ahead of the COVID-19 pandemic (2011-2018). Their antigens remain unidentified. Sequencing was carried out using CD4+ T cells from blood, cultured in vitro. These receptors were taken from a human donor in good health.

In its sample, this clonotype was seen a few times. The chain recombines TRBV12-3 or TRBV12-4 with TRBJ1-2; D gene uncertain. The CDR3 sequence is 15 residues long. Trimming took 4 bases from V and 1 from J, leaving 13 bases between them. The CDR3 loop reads CASSSPGYSNYGYTF. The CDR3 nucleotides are TGTGCCAGCAGTTCCCCGGGGTATAGTAACTATGGCTACACCTTC.

CDR3 protein: CSAPHAREGAGGANVLTF. The CDR3 DNA follows: TGCAGTGCCCCCCACGCCCGGGAGGGGGCGGGTGGGGCCAACGTCCTGACTTTC. The chain couples TRBV20-1 to TRBJ2-6; TRBD2 is a possible D gene (8 bases). V was clipped by 6 bases and J by 3 bases, with 24 bases between them. Germline CDR1 reads DFQATT; CDR2 reads SNEGSKA (reference sequence). The CDR3 runs to 18 residues.

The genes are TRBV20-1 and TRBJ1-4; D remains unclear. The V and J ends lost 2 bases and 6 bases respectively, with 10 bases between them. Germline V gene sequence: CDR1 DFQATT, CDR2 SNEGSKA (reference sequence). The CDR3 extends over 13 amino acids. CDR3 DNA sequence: TGCAGTGCTAGACTGGACCTACATGAAAAACTGTTTTTT. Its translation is CSARLDLHEKLFF.

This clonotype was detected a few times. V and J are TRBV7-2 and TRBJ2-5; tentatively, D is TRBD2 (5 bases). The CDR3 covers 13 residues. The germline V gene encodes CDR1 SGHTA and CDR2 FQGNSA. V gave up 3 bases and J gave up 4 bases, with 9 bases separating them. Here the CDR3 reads CASSLVGAETQYF. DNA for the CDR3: TGTGCCAGCAGCTTGGTGGGAGCAGAGACCCAGTACTTC. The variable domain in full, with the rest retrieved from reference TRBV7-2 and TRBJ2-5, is GAGVSQSPSNKVTEKGKDVELRCDPISGHTALYWYRQSLGQGLEFLIYFQGNSAPDKSGLPSDRFSAERTGGSVSTLTIQRTQQEDSAVYLCASSLVGAETQYFGPGTRLLVL.

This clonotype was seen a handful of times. This CDR3 reads CASSPPWQGYGYTF. The CDR3 DNA is TGTGCCAGCAGTCCCCCCTGGCAGGGCTATGGCTACACCTTC. This chain uses TRBV28 with TRBJ1-2, with D perhaps matching TRBD1 (5 bases). The CDR3 length is 14 residues. Germline assignment: CDR1 MDHEN and CDR2 SYDVKM. The ends were cut back, 5 bases at V and 4 bases at J, with 14 bases in the middle.